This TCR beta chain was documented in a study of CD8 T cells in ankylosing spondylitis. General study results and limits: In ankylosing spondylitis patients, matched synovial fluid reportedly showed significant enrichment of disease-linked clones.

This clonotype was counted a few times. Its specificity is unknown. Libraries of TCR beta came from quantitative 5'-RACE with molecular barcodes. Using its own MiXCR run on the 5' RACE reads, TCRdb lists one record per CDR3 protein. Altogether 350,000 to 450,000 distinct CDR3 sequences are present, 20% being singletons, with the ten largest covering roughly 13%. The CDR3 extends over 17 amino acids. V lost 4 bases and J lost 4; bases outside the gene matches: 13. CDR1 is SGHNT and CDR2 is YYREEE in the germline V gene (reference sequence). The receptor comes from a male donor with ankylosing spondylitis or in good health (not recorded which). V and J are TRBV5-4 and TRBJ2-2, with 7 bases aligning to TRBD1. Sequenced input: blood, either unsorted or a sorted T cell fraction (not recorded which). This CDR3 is CASSPRDRTLITGELFF. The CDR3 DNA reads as TGTGCCAGCAGCCCCCGGGACAGAACACTTATCACCGGGGAGCTGTTTTTT.